The next 30 T cell receptor beta chains were all read from a single sample in a study of vaccination effects on CD4 cells after COVID-19. These receptors have no identified antigens. Clones were read by immunoSEQ multiplex PCR, and TCRdb kept only the in-frame ones, dropping some. The sample has over 25,000 clones, around 75% seen once. Sequencing followed a ViraFEST assay step that expanded antigen-specific CD4+ T cells with viral peptide pools. CD4+ T cell isolation took place after 10 days of culture. In the vaccine recipients, nucleocapsid antibodies were negative and there was no prior SARS-CoV-2 infection. Source: CD4+ T cells from PBMCs cultured with HCoV-NL63 spike peptides, taken before COVID-19 vaccination. These receptors originate from a human donor who received a COVID-19 vaccine.

The chain carries TRBV2 and TRBJ2-2; tentatively, D is TRBD1 (6 bases). The CDR3 consists of 15 residues. With 8 bases removed from V and 1 base from J, the gap between germline ends came to 14 bases. Germline V gene data show CDR1 as SNHLY and CDR2 as FYNNEI. The CDR3 protein is CASGYREVNTGELFF. Here the CDR3 DNA reads TGTGCCAGCGGATACAGGGAAGTGAACACCGGGGAGCTGTTTTTT.

This clone occurred a few times. The rearrangement joins TRBV6-5 to TRBJ1-2; 8 bases align to TRBD1. The length of the CDR3 is 13 residues. V was clipped by 6 bases and J by 8 bases; unmatched bases: 8. Germline values: CDR1 MNHEY, CDR2 SVGAGI. This chain's CDR3 is CASRAGGRGGYTF. The CDR3 DNA follows: TGTGCCAGCAGAGCAGGGGGCAGGGGGGGCTACACCTTC.

V gene TRBV7-2 combines with J gene TRBJ2-7; 12 positions agree with TRBD1. J was trimmed by 6 bases and V by 5 bases; bases with no gene match: 5. This CDR3 has 14 residues. Germline-derived CDR1 and CDR2 are SGHTA and FQGNSA. The CDR3 nucleotides are TGTGCCAGCAGCCCCGGGACAGGGGGCCGCGAGCAGTACTTC. It is translated as CASSPGTGGREQYF.

The genes are TRBV19 and TRBJ1-6; 8 nucleotides match TRBD1. CDR1 LNHDA and CDR2 SQIVND come from the germline V gene (reference sequence). There are 15 residues in the CDR3. Trimming took 3 bases from V and 9 from J; bases not matched to a gene: 7. The CDR3 sequence is CASSIQTGDGSPLHF. The CDR3 nucleotides read TGTGCCAGTAGTATCCAGACAGGGGACGGTTCACCCCTCCACTTT.

J is TRBJ1-1 and V is TRBV5-4; D is undetermined. The CDR3 sequence is 14 residues long. Per germline, CDR1 SGHNT and CDR2 YYREEE (reference sequence). The V gene lost 4 bases and the J gene lost 8 bases, with 18 bases spanning the gap. The CDR3: CASSAGHQTGEAFF. The DNA for the CDR3 is TGTGCCAGCAGCGCCGGGCATCAAACGGGAGAAGCTTTCTTT.

The genes are TRBV7-6 and TRBJ1-1; no definite D call. CDR3 size: 14 residues. Trimming pared 0 bases from V and 8 bases from J, leaving 13 bases between. Germline assignment: CDR1 SGHVS and CDR2 FNYEAQ. The CDR3 loop reads CASSLALDAQEAFF. Written as DNA, the CDR3 is TGTGCCAGCAGCTTAGCGCTAGACGCTCAGGAAGCTTTCTTT.

This chain joins TRBV9 and TRBJ1-3, with no clear D. Trimming stripped 3 bases from V and 4 bases from J, with 8 bases between. The length of the CDR3 is 13 residues. Germline CDR1 reads SGDLS; CDR2 reads YYNGEE. In nucleotides, the CDR3 is TGTGCCAGCAGCGAGTTTCTCGGAAACACCATATATTTT. Translation gives CASSEFLGNTIYF.

This clone was seen a handful of times. The J gene is TRBJ1-1, the V gene TRBV19; maybe TRBD1 (5 bases). V gave up 5 bases and J gave up 1 base, with 8 bases separating them. Germline CDR1 is LNHDA and CDR2 is SQIVND (reference sequence). This CDR3 region has 13 residues. CDR3 sequence: CASSPQGNTEAFF. CDR3 bases: TGTGCCAGTAGTCCTCAGGGGAACACTGAAGCTTTCTTT.

This rearrangement joins TRBV18 to TRBJ1-1; TRBD1 matches 8 bases. Trimming at V came to 6 bases and at J to 4 bases, leaving 10 bases not matched to a gene. In germline, CDR1 is KGHSH, CDR2 LQKENI. This CDR3 spans 15 amino acids. CDR3 protein: CASSRPTGVGTEAFF. The DNA for the CDR3 is TGTGCCAGCTCGCGTCCGACAGGGGTAGGCACTGAAGCTTTCTTT.

V usage is TRBV7-8 and J usage is TRBJ2-1, with D perhaps assigned TRBD1 or TRBD2 (5 bases each). There are 12 residues in the CDR3. Germline V gives CDR1 SGHVS, CDR2 FQNEAQ. V lost 8 bases, J lost 10 bases, and 15 bases lay in between. The CDR3 DNA follows: TGTGCCAGCTCCGGGGCCGTGGGGGAGCAGTTCTTC. This translates into CASSGAVGEQFF.

V usage is TRBV6-4 and J usage is TRBJ2-3, with 10 bases that match TRBD2. After removal of 2 bases from V and 1 base from J, the junction contained 0 bases not matched to a gene. Germline V gives CDR1 MRHNA, CDR2 SNTAGT. CDR3 size: 15 residues. This CDR3 reads CASSDGTSGTDTQYF. CDR3 sequence (DNA): TGTGCCAGCAGTGACGGGACTAGCGGCACAGATACGCAGTATTTT.

This clone was seen only a few times. The CDR3 loop reads CASSLGTRAGANVLTF. The CDR3 coding sequence is TGTGCCAGCAGCCTGGGGACGAGGGCTGGGGCCAACGTCCTGACTTTC. The genes are TRBV3-1 (or the pseudogene TRBV3-2) and TRBJ2-6, with D perhaps being TRBD1 or TRBD2 (5 bases each). Trimming took 4 bases from V and 2 from J, leaving 12 bases between them. The CDR3 runs 16 residues. Germline V CDR1 and CDR2: LGHDT, YNNKEL (reference sequence).

Only one count was recorded for this clone. As DNA, the CDR3 is TGTGCCAGCAGCCAAGGGGGGGGGCGCTACGAGCAGTACTTC. Its protein product is CASSQGGGRYEQYF. The chain employs TRBV3-1 (or the pseudogene TRBV3-2) and TRBJ2-7; D perhaps matches TRBD2 (7 bases). CDR1 is LGHDT, CDR2 YNNKEL, per germline (reference sequence). The germline V and J ends were trimmed by 1 base and 3 bases, with 10 bases remaining between them. CDR3 length: 14 residues.

The V call is TRBV5-6, the J call TRBJ1-4; no clear D. Trimming pared 4 bases from V and 3 bases from J, leaving 7 bases between. The CDR3 loop spans 13 amino acids. CDR1 and CDR2 (germline): SGHDT, YYEEEE. The CDR3 bases are TGTGCCAGCAGCGGAAGGCCTAATGAAAAACTGTTTTTT. Translating it yields CASSGRPNEKLFF.

The V and J genes are TRBV5-4 and TRBJ2-2, with D possibly TRBD1 on 5 matching bases. CDR1 is SGHNT and CDR2 is YYREEE in the germline V gene (reference sequence). V lost 3 bases and J 0 bases, leaving 9 bases between the germline ends. The CDR3 has 15 residues. This chain's CDR3 is CASSSQDANTGELFF. The CDR3 DNA reads as TGTGCCAGCAGCTCACAGGACGCGAACACCGGGGAGCTGTTTTTT.

The chain is built from TRBV19 and TRBJ1-5, with 12 bases aligning to TRBD1. CDR3 size: 20 residues. The germline gives CDR1 LNHDA, CDR2 SQIVND (reference sequence). J was trimmed by 2 bases and V by 3 bases; bases with no gene match: 14. The CDR3 here is CASSMRGDRGQAFGNQPQHF. The CDR3 nucleotides read TGTGCCAGTAGTATGAGGGGGGACAGGGGGCAGGCTTTTGGCAATCAGCCCCAGCATTTT.

The V call is TRBV12-3 or TRBV12-4, the J call TRBJ2-7; D call uncertain. The CDR3 loop spans 11 amino acids. V lost 5 bases to trimming and J lost 3 bases, with 5 bases between them. The CDR3 DNA reads TGTGCCAGCAGTCGGTACTACGAGCAGTACTTC. Its protein product is CASSRYYEQYF.

The V gene is TRBV28, the J gene TRBJ2-5, with 9 positions matching TRBD1. The V gene's germline CDR1 is MDHEN and CDR2 SYDVKM. This CDR3 is 14 amino acids long. V was pared by 2 bases and J by 4 bases, with 2 bases of the junction left unmatched. In nucleotides, the CDR3 is TGTGCCAGCAGTTTAGGGGGACAGGGAGAGACCCAGTACTTC. Translated: CASSLGGQGETQYF.

The chain recombines TRBV7-3 with TRBJ2-1, with 8 bases lining up with TRBD2. CDR3 length equals 16 residues. Germline V CDR1 and CDR2: SGHTA, FQGTGA. V shed 5 bases and J 3 bases; nucleotides not matched to a gene: 9. CDR3 bases: TGTGCCAGCAGCCCTACCGGGACTAGACTCTACAATGAGCAGTTCTTC. Residues: CASSPTGTRLYNEQFF.

CDR3 sequence reads: CASSSGRRFTLAGGGTGELFF. The CDR3 DNA reads TGTGCCAGCAGTTCGGGACGGCGCTTTACTCTAGCGGGAGGGGGAACCGGGGAGCTGTTTTTT. The chain recombines TRBV28 with TRBJ2-2; 12 bases map to TRBD2. Germline V CDR1 and CDR2: MDHEN, SYDVKM. V shed 4 bases, J shed 5 bases, and the junction held 20 bases outside the gene matches. The CDR3 spans 21 residues.

The rearrangement joins TRBV5-1 to TRBJ1-1; 8 bases line up with TRBD1. The germline V gene has CDR1 SGHRS and CDR2 YFSETQ. V trimming: 4 bases; J trimming: 4 bases; junction bases outside the gene matches: 3. The CDR3 has 13 amino acids. CDR3 nucleotides: TGCGCCAGCAGCGTTACAGGGGGCACTGAAGCTTTCTTT. Protein sequence: CASSVTGGTEAFF.

This clone is a singleton in its sample. V is TRBV7-9 and J is TRBJ1-1; D ambiguous. The germline V gene has CDR1 SEHNR and CDR2 FQNEAQ (reference sequence). CDR3 length: 13 amino acids. Trimming took 1 base from V and 1 from J, leaving 4 bases between them. CDR3 sequence reads: CASSLGWNTEAFF. The CDR3 coding sequence is TGTGCCAGCAGCTTAGGGTGGAACACTGAAGCTTTCTTT.

In this sample, this clone turned up once. This rearrangement joins TRBV5-5 to TRBJ2-7; 8 bases fit TRBD1. Germline V gives CDR1 SGHKS, CDR2 YYEKEE (reference sequence). The trim removed 3 bases at V and 2 bases at J, leaving 4 bases unmatched. The CDR3 extends over 14 amino acids. CDR3 protein: CASSWEQGAYEQYF. The CDR3 DNA reads TGTGCCAGCAGCTGGGAACAGGGGGCCTACGAGCAGTACTTC.

V usage is TRBV7-6 and J usage is TRBJ2-2; TRBD1 agrees at 9 bases. This CDR3 contains 16 residues. In germline, CDR1 is SGHVS, CDR2 FNYEAQ. The J segment lost 6 bases and the V segment lost 5 bases, leaving 10 bases of the junction unmatched. For the CDR3, the DNA is TGTGCCAGCAGCGCCTGGACAGGGGACGGGGCCGGGGAGCTGTTTTTT. This translates into CASSAWTGDGAGELFF.

The rearrangement joins TRBV25-1 to TRBJ2-3; TRBD2 aligns across 9 bases. J lost 5 bases, V lost 3 bases, and 3 bases had no gene match. Germline CDR1 is MGHDK and CDR2 is SYGVNS. The CDR3 is made up of 14 amino acids. The CDR3 sequence is CASSERGGKDTQYF. The CDR3 bases are TGTGCCAGCAGTGAGCGGGGGGGCAAAGATACGCAGTATTTT.

This rearrangement joins TRBV20-1 to TRBJ1-1; the D gene is possibly TRBD1 (5 bases). CDR3 length: 13 amino acids. V lost 3 bases and J 6 bases, leaving 14 bases between the germline ends. The germline gives CDR1 DFQATT, CDR2 SNEGSKA (reference sequence). Here the CDR3 reads CSASPGLRSEAFF. DNA for the CDR3: TGCAGTGCTAGTCCGGGACTCCGGTCTGAAGCTTTCTTT.

This clone was counted a single time. This rearrangement joins TRBV19 to TRBJ1-6; TRBD1 aligns across 7 bases. The CDR3 has 14 amino acids. Germline CDR1 reads LNHDA; CDR2 reads SQIVND (reference sequence). With V trimmed by 7 bases and J by 9 bases, 9 bases remained unmatched. The CDR3 loop is CASKPRGLGSPLHF. The CDR3 nucleotides are TGTGCCAGTAAGCCAAGGGGGCTGGGTTCACCCCTCCACTTT.

The gene calls are TRBV7-8 and TRBJ1-5; D is ambiguous. CDR3 length equals 16 residues. V lost 2 bases and J lost 3, with 14 bases in between. The germline gives CDR1 SGHVS, CDR2 FQNEAQ. This CDR3 reads CASSLMPGWANQPQHF. CDR3 DNA sequence: TGTGCCAGCAGCTTAATGCCCGGATGGGCCAATCAGCCCCAGCATTTT.

The chain recombines TRBV6-6 with TRBJ1-1; no reliable D call. The CDR3 is 11 amino acids. V lost 7 bases to trimming and J lost 6 bases, with 9 bases between them. Per germline, CDR1 MNHNY and CDR2 SVGAGI (reference sequence). The CDR3 loop is CASIIHPEAFF. Written as DNA, the CDR3 is TGTGCCAGCATCATACACCCTGAAGCTTTCTTT.

The chain uses TRBV4-1 and TRBJ1-2; 9 positions agree with TRBD1. The J segment lost 6 bases and the V segment lost 0 bases, leaving 5 bases of the junction unmatched. The germline V gene encodes CDR1 MGHRA and CDR2 YSYEKL. This CDR3 region has 15 residues. CDR3 region: CASSQDPGTGNGYTF. The CDR3 region has the DNA TGCGCCAGCAGCCAAGATCCTGGGACAGGGAATGGCTACACCTTC.